This T cell receptor beta chain appears in the sequencing data of a study of blood T cell repertoires in COVID-19. Study-wide background: Material from acute and convalescent COVID-19 was sourced from the United States, Italy and Spain. The cDNA or gDNA used as material had been derived from T cells, B-cell-depleted T cells, or PBMCs.

By sample share, this clone is medium-sized (0.01 to 0.1%). The germline V gene has CDR1 SGDLS and CDR2 YYNGEE. With 3 bases clipped from V and 6 bases from J, the junction kept 3 bases outside the gene matches. The CDR3 spans 14 residues. Authors' methods: The authors estimated nucleated cell counts from reference gene primer amplification. TCRdb keeps only in-frame clones here, not all; method: immunoSEQ multiplex PCR. The V and J calls and clone size are taken from that table; D and trimming were inferred from the DNA. The data hold about 12,000 clones, with roughly two thirds observed a single time.

The chain recombines TRBV9 with TRBJ1-5; TRBD1 aligns across 10 bases. This sequence was found in a human donor in a cohort sampled during active COVID-19. Material for sequencing was peripheral blood. CDR3 residues: CASSAGQGGQPQHF. CDR3 nucleotides: TGTGCCAGCAGCGCCGGACAGGGGGGTCAGCCCCAGCATTTT. The full variable domain, completed using reference TRBV9 and TRBJ1-5, is DSGVTQTPKHLITATGQRVTLRCSPRSGDLSVYWYQQSLDQGLQFLIQYYNGEERAKGNILERFSAQQFPDLHSELNLSSLELGDSALYFCASSAGQGGQPQHFGDGTRLSIL.